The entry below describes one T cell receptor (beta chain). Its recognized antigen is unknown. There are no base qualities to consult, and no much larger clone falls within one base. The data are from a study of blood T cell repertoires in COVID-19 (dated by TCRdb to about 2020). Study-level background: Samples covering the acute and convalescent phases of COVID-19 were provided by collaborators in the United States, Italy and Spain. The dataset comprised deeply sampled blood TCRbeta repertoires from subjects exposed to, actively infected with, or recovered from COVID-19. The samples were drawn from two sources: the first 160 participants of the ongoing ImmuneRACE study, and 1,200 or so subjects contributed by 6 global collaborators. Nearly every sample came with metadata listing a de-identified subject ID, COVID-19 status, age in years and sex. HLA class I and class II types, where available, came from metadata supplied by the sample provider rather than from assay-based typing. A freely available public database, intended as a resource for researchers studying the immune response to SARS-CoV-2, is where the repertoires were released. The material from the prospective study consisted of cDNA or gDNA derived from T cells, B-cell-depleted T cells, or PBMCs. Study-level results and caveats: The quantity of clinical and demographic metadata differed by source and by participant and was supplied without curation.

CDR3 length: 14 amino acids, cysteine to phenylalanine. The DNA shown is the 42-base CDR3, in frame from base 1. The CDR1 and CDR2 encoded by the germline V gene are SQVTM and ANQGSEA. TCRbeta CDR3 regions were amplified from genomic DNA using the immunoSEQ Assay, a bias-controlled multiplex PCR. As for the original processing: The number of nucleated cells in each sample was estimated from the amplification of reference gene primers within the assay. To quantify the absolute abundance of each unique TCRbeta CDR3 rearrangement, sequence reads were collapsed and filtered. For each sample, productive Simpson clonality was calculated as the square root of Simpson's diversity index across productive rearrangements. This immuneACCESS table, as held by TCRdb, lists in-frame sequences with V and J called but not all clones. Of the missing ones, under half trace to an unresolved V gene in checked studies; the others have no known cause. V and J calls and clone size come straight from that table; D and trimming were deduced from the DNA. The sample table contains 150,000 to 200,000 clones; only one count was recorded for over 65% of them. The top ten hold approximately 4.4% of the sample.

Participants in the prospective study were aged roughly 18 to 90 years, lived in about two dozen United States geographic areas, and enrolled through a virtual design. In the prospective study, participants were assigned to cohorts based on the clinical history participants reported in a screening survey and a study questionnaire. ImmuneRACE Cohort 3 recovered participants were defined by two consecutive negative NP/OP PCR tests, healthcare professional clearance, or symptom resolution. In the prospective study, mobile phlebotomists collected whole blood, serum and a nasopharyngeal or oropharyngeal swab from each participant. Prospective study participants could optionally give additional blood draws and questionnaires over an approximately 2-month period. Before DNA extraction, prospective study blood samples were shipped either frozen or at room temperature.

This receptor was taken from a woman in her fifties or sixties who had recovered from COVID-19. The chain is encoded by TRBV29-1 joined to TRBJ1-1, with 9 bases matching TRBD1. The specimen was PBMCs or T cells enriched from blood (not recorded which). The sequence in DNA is TGCAGTGGACGGGGACAGGGCTCGAACACTGAAGCTTTCTTT. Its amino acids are CSGRGQGSNTEAFF.